This T cell receptor beta chain was recorded in a study of cytomegalovirus exposure and HLA in healthy donors. The PCR made use of 60 Vbeta and 13 Jbeta primers. Original analysis: Later reanalysis found 75 million to 100 million unique TCR beta chains, 10 million to 12 million of them shared. Data came from immunoSEQ multiplex PCR; TCRdb stores just in-frame clones and leaves some out. V and J calls and clone size are given by that table; D and trimming were obtained from the DNA. The sample totals just over 50,000 clones. Study-wide results and caveats: Prior analysis indicated that the majority of TCR beta V segments exhibited productivity approximately 87% or approximately 30% of the time. Later work found most CMV-associated TCR beta chains apparently HLA-restricted.

Healthy bone marrow donors formed the donor group. Germline V gives CDR1 KGHSH, CDR2 LQKENI. The CDR3 has 11 amino acids. The V end was cut by 5 bases, the J end by 4 bases, with 6 bases between. Regarding this clone: Its antigen is undetermined.

Sequencing was performed on PBMCs. The sequence derives from a woman aged 55-70 years in good health and CMV-seropositive. The chain carries TRBV18 and TRBJ2-7; D gene uncertain. The chain's CDR3 is CASSSEYEQYF. The CDR3 nucleotides are TGTGCCAGCTCATCCGAGTACGAGCAGTACTTC.